The next 15 T cell receptor beta chains were all read from a single sample in a study of shared clonotypes between healthy human individuals. The method was immunoSEQ multiplex PCR; TCRdb's version includes in-frame clones alone and lacks a portion of them. The sample records about 2.1 million clones, over 85% being singletons. Cells designated naive CD8 were CD45RO-negative and were positively selected for CCR7, with terminally differentiated effector memory CD45RA+ cells excluded. The sample comprised naive CD8+ T cells from PBMCs. These receptors were taken from a man aged 18 to 30 in good health. Some clones in this sample may be carry-over from other donors' samples.

This clone was detected once. The chain uses TRBV4-1 and TRBJ1-5; TRBD1 matches at 8 bases. Losses at the gene ends were 3 bases for V and 1 base for J; bases not matched to a gene: 5. Germline values: CDR1 MGHRA, CDR2 YSYEKL. The CDR3 is made up of 16 amino acids. The CDR3: CASSQRGQASNQPQHF. The CDR3 DNA follows: TGCGCCAGCAGCCAGAGGGGACAGGCAAGCAATCAGCCCCAGCATTTT.

The chain joins TRBV7-8 to TRBJ2-5, with D perhaps matching TRBD2 (5 bases). This CDR3 spans 15 amino acids. Between the trimmed V and J ends, which lost 1 base and 5 bases, there was a span of 14 bases. Per the germline V gene, CDR1 is SGHVS and CDR2 is FQNEAQ. CDR3 amino acids: CASSLGSLPGETQYF. For the CDR3, the DNA is TGTGCCAGCAGCTTAGGTTCTCTCCCGGGGGAGACCCAGTACTTC.

The chain couples TRBV4-3 to TRBJ1-5, with D unclear. The CDR3 sequence is 15 residues long. In germline, CDR1 is LGHNA, CDR2 YSLEER. Trimming shortened V by 0 bases and J by 4 bases, and 10 bases separated the two germline ends. Here the CDR3 DNA reads TGCGCCAGCAGCCAAGATAGGTTTGGGAATCAGCCCCAGCATTTT. This gives the protein CASSQDRFGNQPQHF.

The chain employs TRBV28 and TRBJ1-2; TRBD1 agrees at 7 bases. The V gene end was trimmed by 6 bases and the J gene end by 2 bases; junction bases not matched to a gene: 6. This CDR3 has 14 residues. From germline, CDR1 is MDHEN and CDR2 SYDVKM. CDR3 DNA sequence: TGTGCCAGCAGGTACAGGGGCTTCAACTATGGCTACACCTTC. Translating gives CASRYRGFNYGYTF.

This rearrangement joins TRBV28 to TRBJ2-7, with TRBD1 identical over 7 bases. The V and J ends lost 6 bases and 4 bases, in that order; junction bases with no gene match: 12. The CDR3 has 15 amino acids. Germline V gene sequence: CDR1 MDHEN, CDR2 SYDVKM. The CDR3 region has the DNA TGTGCCAGCAGCACAGTCGGGACAGAACTTTACGAGCAGTACTTC. It yields the protein CASSTVGTELYEQYF.

The gene calls are TRBV7-9 and TRBJ1-1; TRBD1 agrees at 8 bases. Per the germline V gene, CDR1 is SEHNR and CDR2 is FQNEAQ (reference sequence). This CDR3 has 15 amino acids. V was pared by 5 bases and J by 6 bases, with 11 bases of the junction left unmatched. The CDR3 here is CASSHPDREKAEAFF. The CDR3 region has the DNA TGTGCCAGCAGCCACCCGGACAGGGAAAAGGCTGAAGCTTTCTTT.

The chain couples TRBV19 to TRBJ2-1, with 7 bases matching TRBD1. The CDR3 loop spans 14 amino acids. Germline V CDR1 and CDR2: LNHDA, SQIVND (reference sequence). V gave up 7 bases and J gave up 2 bases; unmatched junction bases: 5. This CDR3 reads CASMETGTYNEQFF. CDR3 sequence (DNA): TGTGCCAGTATGGAGACAGGGACCTACAATGAGCAGTTCTTC.

The V and J genes are TRBV29-1 and TRBJ2-6; D is uncertain. The V and J ends lost 5 bases and 4 bases respectively, with 9 bases between them. The CDR3 extends over 13 amino acids. CDR1 is SQVTM, CDR2 ANQGSEA, per germline. CDR3 DNA sequence: TGCAGCGTTTTCGCTGTCGGGGCCAACGTCCTGACTTTC. Translated, it gives CSVFAVGANVLTF.

The chain employs TRBV7-9 and TRBJ2-7; 9 bases map to TRBD1. Germline values: CDR1 SEHNR, CDR2 FQNEAQ (reference sequence). The CDR3 runs to 14 residues. V dropped 3 bases and J dropped 7; count of bases not matched to a gene: 7. For the CDR3, the DNA is TGTGCCAGCAGCTTTGCCGGACAGGGGAGGGAGCAGTACTTC. This sequence encodes CASSFAGQGREQYF. Together with reference TRBV7-9 and TRBJ2-7, the CDR3 gives the full variable domain: DTGVSQNPRHKITKRGQNVTFRCDPISEHNRLYWYRQTLGQGPEFLTYFQNEAQLEKSRLLSDRFSAERPKGSFSTLEIQRTEQGDSAMYLCASSFAGQGREQYFGPGTRLTVT.

This clone was observed a few times. The chain combines TRBV19 with TRBJ2-7; tentatively, D is TRBD1 or TRBD2 (5 bases each). Germline assignment: CDR1 LNHDA and CDR2 SQIVND (reference sequence). V lost 9 bases and J 5 bases, leaving 17 bases between the germline ends. The CDR3 runs 13 residues. CDR3 loop: CASTKPGSNEQYF. The CDR3 DNA reads as TGTGCCAGCACCAAACCAGGGAGCAACGAGCAGTACTTC.

This sequence joins TRBV27 and TRBJ2-1; D is uncertain. The CDR3 loop spans 11 amino acids. CDR1 is MNHEY and CDR2 is SMNVEV in the germline V gene (reference sequence). The ends were cut back, 5 bases at V and 10 bases at J, with 9 bases in the middle. The DNA for the CDR3 is TGTGCCAGCAGTGGTCCCTTAGAGCAGTTCTTC. Amino acid sequence: CASSGPLEQFF.

V gene TRBV7-8 combines with J gene TRBJ2-1, with D maybe TRBD1 (6 bases). V gave up 1 base and J gave up 8 bases, with 15 bases separating them. The CDR3 spans 15 residues. The germline V gene encodes CDR1 SGHVS and CDR2 FQNEAQ. CDR3 loop: CASSLGFSGADEQFF. CDR3 coding DNA: TGTGCCAGCAGCTTAGGTTTCTCAGGGGCCGATGAGCAGTTCTTC.

J is TRBJ1-1 and V is TRBV10-1; D gene uncertain. This CDR3 spans 13 amino acids. The germline V gene encodes CDR1 WNHNN and CDR2 SYGVQD (reference sequence). Trimming shortened V by 0 bases and J by 5 bases, and 7 bases separated the two germline ends. The CDR3 here is CASSESGITEAFF. The DNA of the CDR3 is TGCGCCAGCAGTGAGTCAGGGATAACTGAAGCTTTCTTT.

The chain links TRBV14 to TRBJ1-3, with a possible D match to TRBD1 (6 bases). The V gene's germline CDR1 is SGHDN and CDR2 FVKESK. CDR3 length: 14 residues. The V and J ends lost 4 bases and 5 bases respectively, with 12 bases between them. CDR3 amino acids: CASSRFGTRNTIYF. CDR3 nucleotide sequence: TGTGCCAGCAGCCGATTCGGGACAAGAAACACCATATATTTT.

The rearrangement joins TRBV15 to TRBJ2-7; TRBD1 matches 7 bases. This CDR3 region has 16 residues. Germline CDR1 LNHNV, CDR2 YYDKDF (reference sequence). Germline trimming cut 5 bases from V and 4 bases from J; bases unmatched to any gene: 14. This chain's CDR3 is CATSAETGVTRYEQYF. CDR3 DNA sequence: TGTGCCACCAGCGCCGAAACAGGGGTCACTCGGTACGAGCAGTACTTC.